The rows below give T cell receptor beta chains drawn from one sample of a study of cytomegalovirus exposure and HLA in healthy donors. Profiling relied on immunoSEQ multiplex PCR, and the TCRdb table lists in-frame clones only, not all of them. The table has some 150,000 clones, about 86% seen once; the top ten hold approximately 2%. What was sequenced was PBMCs. The receptors were sampled from a human donor in good health. CDR3s include the opening cysteine and the closing phenylalanine or tryptophan. D genes are given only for firm matches.

length: 16; D: NA; V: TRBV27; J: TRBJ2-1; CDR3: CASSPRTGSSYNEQFF; DNA: TGTGCCAGCAGTCCCCGGACCGGGAGCTCCTACAATGAGCAGTTCTTC
length: 16; D: TRBD1; V: TRBV7-9; J: TRBJ2-1; CDR3: CASSLGTGSSYNEQFF; DNA: TGTGCCAGCAGCCTGGGGACAGGGAGCTCCTACAATGAGCAGTTCTTC
length: 13; D: TRBD1; V: TRBV11-2; J: TRBJ2-1; CDR3: CASSLTGNNEQFF; DNA: TGTGCCAGCAGCCTGACAGGGAATAATGAGCAGTTCTTC
length: 16; D: TRBD1; V: TRBV4-3; J: TRBJ1-2; CDR3: CASSQDLDRPLTGYTF; DNA: TGCGCCAGCAGCCAAGATTTGGACAGGCCCCTCACTGGCTACACCTTC
length: 14; D: NA; V: TRBV28; J: TRBJ1-5; CDR3: CASSSILSNQPQHF; DNA: TGTGCCAGCAGTAGCATTTTAAGCAATCAGCCCCAGCATTTT
length: 14; D: NA; V: TRBV6-5; J: TRBJ1-5; CDR3: CASNLRQGNQPQHF; DNA: TGTGCCAGCAATTTGCGACAGGGCAATCAGCCCCAGCATTTT
length: 14; D: TRBD1; V: TRBV7-8; J: TRBJ1-5; CDR3: CASSFGTAYQPQHF; DNA: TGTGCCAGCAGCTTTGGGACAGCTTATCAGCCCCAGCATTTT
length: 16; D: TRBD1; V: TRBV4-1; J: TRBJ1-2; CDR3: CASSQEGDRGGYGYTF; DNA: TGCGCCAGCAGCCAAGAAGGAGACAGGGGGGGATATGGCTACACCTTC
length: 19; D: NA; V: TRBV4-1; J: TRBJ2-5; CDR3: CASSHGLGAGAPLRETQYF; DNA: TGCGCCAGCAGCCATGGACTCGGGGCAGGGGCTCCTCTGAGGGAGACCCAGTACTTC
length: 14; D: NA; V: TRBV7-6; J: TRBJ2-7; CDR3: CASSASGPSYEQYF; DNA: TGTGCCAGCAGCGCAAGCGGGCCCTCCTACGAGCAGTACTTC
length: 15; D: TRBD2; V: TRBV25-1; J: TRBJ2-5; CDR3: CASSASTSGQETQYF; DNA: TGTGCCAGCAGTGCATCGACTAGCGGCCAAGAGACCCAGTACTTC
length: 14; D: NA; V: TRBV30; J: TRBJ1-1; CDR3: CAWNRDVFDTEAFF; DNA: TGTGCCTGGAACAGGGACGTATTTGACACTGAAGCTTTCTTT